Listed below are T cell receptor beta chains from one sample, sequenced in a study of identical twins. Using its own MiXCR run on the 5' RACE reads, TCRdb lists one record per CDR3 protein. The repertoire consists of a few hundred thousand distinct CDR3 sequences, with approximately 8.7% occurring once and the leading ten covering 8% to 9.5%. The material sequenced was naive T cells sorted from blood. The receptors come from a woman between 50 and 59 years old in good health. CDR3s include the opening cysteine and the closing phenylalanine or tryptophan. Each record gives: J gene, D gene, V gene, clone size, CDR3 protein, CDR3 DNA. A D gene is named only where the DNA matches it firmly. Some rows mark clone size as missing; the rest say once, few, many or name a class of expanded clone.

J: TRBJ2-3; D: .; V: TRBV3-1; size: few; CDR3: CASSLPVGAGADTQYF; DNA: TGTGCCAGCAGCCTCCCCGTGGGTGCCGGAGCAGATACGCAGTATTTT
J: TRBJ2-5; D: .; V: TRBV7-8; size: many; CDR3: CASGKGEETQYF; DNA: TGTGCCAGCGGGAAGGGAGAAGAGACCCAGTACTTC
J: TRBJ2-1; D: .; V: TRBV20-1; size: many; CDR3: CNRSGRSYNEQFF; DNA: TGCAACCGTAGCGGTCGCTCCTACAATGAGCAGTTCTTC
J: TRBJ1-2; D: .; V: TRBV5-5; size: few; CDR3: CASSLDVGQRLGYTF; DNA: TGTGCCAGCAGCTTGGATGTTGGGCAGAGGCTCGGCTACACCTTC
J: TRBJ1-1; D: .; V: TRBV12-3/TRBV12-4; size: few; CDR3: CASSFPKTEAFF; DNA: TGTGCCAGCAGTTTTCCCAAAACTGAAGCTTTCTTT
J: TRBJ2-5; D: .; V: TRBV7-9; size: few; CDR3: CASSFSTRIEETQYF; DNA: TGTGCCAGCAGTTTTTCGACTAGGATAGAAGAGACCCAGTACTTC
J: TRBJ2-1; D: .; V: TRBV7-2; size: .; CDR3: CASRTLTRLNEQFF; DNA: TGTGCCAGCAGGACGCTGACTAGACTCAATGAGCAGTTCTTC
J: TRBJ1-4; D: .; V: TRBV7-9; size: many; CDR3: CASSSEGLNEKLFF; DNA: TGTGCCAGCAGCTCCGAAGGGCTTAATGAAAAACTGTTTTTT
J: TRBJ2-7; D: .; V: TRBV6-5; size: .; CDR3: CASSYTDEQYF; DNA: TGTGCCAGCAGTTACACGGACGAGCAGTACTTC
J: TRBJ2-5; D: .; V: TRBV11-2; size: many; CDR3: CASSTGNRVQETQYF; DNA: TGTGCCAGCAGCACAGGGAATAGGGTCCAAGAGACCCAGTACTTC
J: TRBJ1-1; D: .; V: TRBV11-2; size: few; CDR3: CASSLFGYTEAFF; DNA: TGTGCCAGCAGCTTATTCGGGTACACTGAAGCTTTCTTT
J: TRBJ2-5; D: .; V: TRBV3-1; size: .; CDR3: CASSQVGRSQETQYF; DNA: TGTGCCAGCAGCCAGGTGGGACGGAGCCAAGAGACCCAGTACTTC
J: TRBJ2-1; D: .; V: TRBV6-6; size: few; CDR3: CASSLEGAGNEQFF; DNA: TGTGCCAGCAGTCTGGAGGGTGCGGGCAATGAGCAGTTCTTC
J: TRBJ2-1; D: .; V: TRBV2; size: many; CDR3: CASSRDLTYNEQFF; DNA: TGTGCCAGCAGTCGGGACTTAACCTACAATGAGCAGTTCTTC
J: TRBJ2-3; D: .; V: TRBV5-6; size: .; CDR3: CASSLASKDTQYF; DNA: TGTGCCAGCAGCTTGGCTAGCAAGGATACGCAGTATTTT
J: TRBJ1-2; D: .; V: TRBV6-5; size: many; CDR3: CASSYRLGQGEGYTF; DNA: TGTGCCAGCAGTTACCGGTTGGGGCAGGGAGAAGGCTACACCTTC
J: TRBJ2-7; D: TRBD1; V: TRBV24-1; size: few; CDR3: CATSDSGTGSYEQYF; DNA: TGTGCCACCAGTGATTCCGGGACAGGGTCCTACGAGCAGTACTTC